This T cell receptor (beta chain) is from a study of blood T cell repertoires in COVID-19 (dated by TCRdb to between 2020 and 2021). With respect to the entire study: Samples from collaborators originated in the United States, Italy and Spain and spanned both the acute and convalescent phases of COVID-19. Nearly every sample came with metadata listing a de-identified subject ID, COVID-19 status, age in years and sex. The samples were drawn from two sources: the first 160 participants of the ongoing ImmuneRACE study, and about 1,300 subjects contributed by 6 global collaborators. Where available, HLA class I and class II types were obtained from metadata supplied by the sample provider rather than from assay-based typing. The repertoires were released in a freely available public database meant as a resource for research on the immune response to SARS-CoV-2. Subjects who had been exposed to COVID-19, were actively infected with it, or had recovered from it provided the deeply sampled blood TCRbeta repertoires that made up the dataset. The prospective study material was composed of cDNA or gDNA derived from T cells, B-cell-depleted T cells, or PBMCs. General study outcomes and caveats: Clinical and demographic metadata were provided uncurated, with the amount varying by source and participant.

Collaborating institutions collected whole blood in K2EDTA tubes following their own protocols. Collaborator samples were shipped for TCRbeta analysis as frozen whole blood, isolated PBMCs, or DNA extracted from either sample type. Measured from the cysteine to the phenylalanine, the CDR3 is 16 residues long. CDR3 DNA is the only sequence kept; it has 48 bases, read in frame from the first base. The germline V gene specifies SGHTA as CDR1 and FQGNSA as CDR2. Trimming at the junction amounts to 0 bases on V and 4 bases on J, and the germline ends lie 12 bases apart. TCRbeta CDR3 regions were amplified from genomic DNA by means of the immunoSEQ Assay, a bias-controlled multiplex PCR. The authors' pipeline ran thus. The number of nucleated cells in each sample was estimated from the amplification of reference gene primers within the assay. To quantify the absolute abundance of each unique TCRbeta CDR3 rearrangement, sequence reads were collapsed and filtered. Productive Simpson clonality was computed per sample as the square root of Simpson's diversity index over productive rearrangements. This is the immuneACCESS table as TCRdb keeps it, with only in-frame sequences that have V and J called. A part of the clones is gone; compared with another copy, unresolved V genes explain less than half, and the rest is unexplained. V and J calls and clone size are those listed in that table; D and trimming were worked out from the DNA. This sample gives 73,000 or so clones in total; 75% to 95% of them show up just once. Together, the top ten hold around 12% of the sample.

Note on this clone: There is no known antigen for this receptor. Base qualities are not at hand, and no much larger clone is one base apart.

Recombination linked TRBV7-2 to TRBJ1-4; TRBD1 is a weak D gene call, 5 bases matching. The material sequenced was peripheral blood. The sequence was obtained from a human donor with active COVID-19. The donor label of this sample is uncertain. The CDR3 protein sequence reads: CASSLARGSSNEKLFF. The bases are TGTGCCAGCAGCTTAGCGCGGGGCAGCAGTAATGAAAAACTGTTTTTT.